This is a list of T cell receptor beta chains from one sample in a study of blood T cell repertoires in COVID-19. Only in-frame clones appear in the TCRdb table, and some are missing; sequencing was by immunoSEQ multiplex PCR. Seen here are 250,000 to 300,000 clones, roughly 88% observed once, and the top ten hold around 1%. The sequenced sample consisted of PBMCs or T cells enriched from blood (not recorded which). The receptors were sampled from a woman aged 30 to 39 who had recovered from COVID-19. CDR3s include the opening cysteine and the closing phenylalanine or tryptophan. A D gene is named only where the DNA matches it firmly. Clone size, where shown, is once, few, many, or a class for clones that have expanded.

j_gene	d_gene	abundance	v_gene	len	CDR3nt	CDR3aa
TRBJ1-2	.	.	TRBV20-1	14	TGCAGTGCTAGTGAGCCTGGGGCCAGGAGAGGCTACACCTTC	CSASEPGARRGYTF
TRBJ1-1	.	.	TRBV5-8	15	TGTGCCAGCAGCTCTTTGACAGGCAGGAACACTGAAGCTTTCTTT	CASSSLTGRNTEAFF
TRBJ2-1	TRBD1	once	TRBV6-1	17	TGTGCCAGCAGTGAAGTCGGGACAGTCGCCCTGGACAATGAGCAGTTCTTC	CASSEVGTVALDNEQFF
TRBJ2-7	TRBD2	.	TRBV11-2	19	TGTGCCAGCAGCCCCCGGGCGGGAGAAATTTCTAAGTCCACCTACGAGCAGTACTTC	CASSPRAGEISKSTYEQYF
TRBJ1-2	.	.	TRBV27	15	TGTGCCAGCAGTCCCGGGACAACTTACACGAGTGGCTACACCTTC	CASSPGTTYTSGYTF
TRBJ1-2	.	.	TRBV3-1/TRBV3-2	15	TGTGCCAGCAGCCAAGTTGTTTCGGGGTCGGGTGGCTACACCTTC	CASSQVVSGSGGYTF
TRBJ2-7	.	.	TRBV29-1	12	TGCAGCGTCTCGACAGGACTTTACGAGCAGTACTTC	CSVSTGLYEQYF
TRBJ2-7	TRBD2	.	TRBV7-2	16	TGTGCCAGCAGCTTAGCCCCAGGGCTAGCGGGTGGCGAGCAGTACTTC	CASSLAPGLAGGEQYF
TRBJ2-7	.	.	TRBV19	15	TGTGCCAGTAGTGTTAACTACAGGGTAGCCTACGAGCAGTACTTC	CASSVNYRVAYEQYF
TRBJ2-1	TRBD2	.	TRBV4-2	16	TGTGCCAGCAGCCAGGGACTAGCGGTCGCCGCCAATGAGCAGTTCTTC	CASSQGLAVAANEQFF
TRBJ1-2	TRBD1	.	TRBV6-5	14	TGTGCCAGCAGTTCGACAGGGGATTCCTATGGCTACACCTTC	CASSSTGDSYGYTF
TRBJ1-1	TRBD1	.	TRBV30	14	TGTGCCTGGAGAGCGAACAGGGGGCTCACTGAAGCTTTCTTT	CAWRANRGLTEAFF
TRBJ1-2	TRBD1	once	TRBV29-1	15	TGCAGCGACCAAGGTTGGCAGGGGGCGAACTATGGCTACACCTTC	CSDQGWQGANYGYTF
TRBJ2-3	TRBD2	.	TRBV4-3	16	TGCGCCAGCAGCCGCGGACTAGCGGGAACTTCAGATACGCAGTATTTT	CASSRGLAGTSDTQYF
TRBJ2-5	.	.	TRBV19	12	TGTGCCAGTAGTATGTCTTCGGAGACCCAGTACTTC	CASSMSSETQYF
TRBJ1-4	TRBD1	.	TRBV6-5	14	TGTGCCAGCTCGACAGGGGGCTGGGGTGAAAAACTGTTTTTT	CASSTGGWGEKLFF
TRBJ2-7	TRBD2	.	TRBV18	16	TGTGCCAGCTCGCAATTGGGACTAGCGGCCTCCTACGAGCAGTACTTC	CASSQLGLAASYEQYF
TRBJ2-2	.	.	TRBV5-1	16	TGCGCCAGCAGCTTGCTTGGGGTCGGGGACACCGGGGAGCTGTTTTTT	CASSLLGVGDTGELFF
TRBJ2-1	.	.	TRBV9	12	TGTGCCAGCAGCCCGGACTGGGGTGAGCAGTTCTTC	CASSPDWGEQFF
TRBJ1-5	TRBD1	once	TRBV28	16	TGTGCCAGCAGTTTGCACAGGGGGTTGAGCAATCAGCCCCAGCATTTT	CASSLHRGLSNQPQHF
TRBJ2-1	.	.	TRBV18	16	TGTGCCAGCTCAATTTCCCTGGGCCGCTCCTACAATGAGCAGTTCTTC	CASSISLGRSYNEQFF
TRBJ1-2	TRBD1	.	TRBV27	14	TGTGCCAGCAGGCAGGACAGGGTTACAGGTGGCTACACCTTC	CASRQDRVTGGYTF
TRBJ2-7	TRBD1	.	TRBV5-1	13	TGCGCCAGCAGTTGGACAGGGGAATACGAGCAGTACTTC	CASSWTGEYEQYF
TRBJ1-3	.	.	TRBV7-8	19	TGTGCCAGCAGCCTGCTGCATCCCCGAAAGAGAGAATCTGGAAACACCATATATTTT	CASSLLHPRKRESGNTIYF
TRBJ1-3	.	few	TRBV6-5	14	TGTGCCAGCAGTCTCAGGGGTTCTGGAAACACCATATATTTT	CASSLRGSGNTIYF
TRBJ1-2	.	.	TRBV5-4	18	TGTGCCAGCAGCTCCCTTGGTTCAGGGAAGATACCCCTCGGGGGCTACACCTTC	CASSSLGSGKIPLGGYTF
TRBJ2-4	.	.	TRBV2	16	TGTGCCAGCAATGCCTCCGCTGGAGGCCCCAAAAACATTCAGTACTTC	CASNASAGGPKNIQYF
TRBJ1-2	TRBD1	.	TRBV5-1	14	TGCGCCAGCAGCTCCTTTGGACAGGGAAGTGGCTACACCTTC	CASSSFGQGSGYTF